This T cell receptor beta chain was recorded in a study of PD-L1 blockade in urothelial cancer. Time point given: peripheral blood 6 weeks after treatment start. Comment on this clone: Its antigen is not identified.

This CDR3 has 14 amino acids. Germline CDR1 and CDR2: SGHVS and FNYEAQ. The V end lost 0 bases, the J end lost 4 bases, and 9 bases lay between the germline ends. Using immunoSEQ multiplex PCR, the repertoire was profiled, and TCRdb retains in-frame clones only, with some absent. Among under 60,000 clones listed, approximately 86% were seen once. Whole-study results and caveats: TCR clonality was measured in pretreatment peripheral blood. Clonality below the median predicted better survival.

The clonotype comes from a man aged 55-75 years with urothelial cancer. V and J are TRBV7-6 and TRBJ1-2, with D possibly TRBD1 on 6 matching bases. The material was PBMCs, obtained around atezolizumab (anti-PD-L1) treatment. As DNA, the CDR3 is TGTGCCAGCAGCTTAGCGGGACATCTCTATGGCTACACCTTC. Its translation is CASSLAGHLYGYTF.